This T cell receptor beta chain derives from a study of control samples from healthy donors and cancer patients. The germline V and J ends were trimmed by 2 bases and 1 base, with 12 bases remaining between them. The CDR3 covers 15 residues. The germline V gene encodes CDR1 SGHDT and CDR2 YYEEEE. The table came from immunoSEQ multiplex PCR; TCRdb's copy has only in-frame clones and leaves some out. The repertoire holds over 80,000 clones, with over 80% as singletons. The origin of this receptor is a man younger than 45 in good health. Sequenced: blood. This chain uses TRBV5-6 with TRBJ1-2, with D unresolved. The DNA of the CDR3 is TGTGCCAGCAGCTTAGCGGCATCCGGTAACTATGGCTACACCTTC. Encoded protein: CASSLAASGNYGYTF.